The 26 T cell receptor beta chains given below trace back to one sample, sequenced in a study of Graves' ophthalmopathy and Graves' hyperthyroidism. Amplification from RNA transcripts yielded the TCR beta CDR3 regions. After a first-round RT-PCR with HTBI primers, a second-round multiplex PCR was run. Each CDR3 protein is one row after TCRdb ran MiXCR on the multiplex PCR reads. The profile shows hundreds of thousands of distinct CDR3 sequences, 20% to 25% of them singletons. Sequenced sample: peripheral blood. The receptors originated from a woman in her forties or fifties with Graves' ophthalmopathy.

This clonotype has a count of ten or more. V usage is TRBV20-1 and J usage is TRBJ2-7; D could derive from TRBD1 or TRBD2 (5 bases each). Trimming left V 3 bases short and J 9 bases short, with 15 bases between. The CDR3 has 12 amino acids. Germline CDR1 DFQATT, CDR2 SNEGSKA (reference sequence). CDR3 amino acids: CSASSGREMQYF. Written as DNA, the CDR3 is TGCAGTGCTAGTTCAGGGAGAGAGATGCAGTACTTC.

This clonotype was seen repeatedly, ten times or more. The gene calls are TRBV12-5 and TRBJ2-5; D tentatively fits TRBD1 or TRBD2 (6 bases each). The CDR3 totals 15 residues. Trimming pared 5 bases from V and 4 bases from J, leaving 17 bases between. CDR1 is LGHNT, CDR2 FRNRAP, per germline. The CDR3 region has the DNA TGTGCTAGTGGTATGGGGGGCTTCTCGGCAGAGACCCAGTACTTC. The encoded protein is CASGMGGFSAETQYF.

This clonotype showed up just once. A single base separates this from a much larger clone, so it may be a read error. This chain links TRBV15 with TRBJ2-7, with 10 bases lining up with TRBD2. After removal of 5 bases from V and 6 bases from J, the junction contained 10 bases not matched to a gene. The CDR3 covers 15 residues. In germline, CDR1 is LNHNV, CDR2 YYDKDF (reference sequence). CDR3 protein: CATSSRPSGSSEQYF. The CDR3 DNA is TGTGCCACCAGCTCCCGGCCTAGCGGGAGTAGCGAGCAGTACTTC.

This clonotype was observed once. This rearrangement joins TRBV6-2 or TRBV6-3 to TRBJ2-7, with D uncertain. From germline, CDR1 is MNHEY and CDR2 SVGEGT. The CDR3 is 14 amino acids. Trimming took off 6 bases at V and 2 bases at J, with 14 bases between the two ends. CDR3 sequence reads: CASRASWVTYEQYF. The DNA for the CDR3 is TGTGCCAGCAGAGCAAGTTGGGTGACCTACGAGCAGTACTTC.

This clonotype has at least ten counts. V usage is TRBV20-1 and J usage is TRBJ1-2, with D unresolved. The V end was cut by 6 bases, the J end by 8 bases, with 22 bases between. CDR3 length: 14 amino acids. The V gene's germline CDR1 is DFQATT and CDR2 SNEGSKA (reference sequence). CDR3 coding DNA: TGCAGTGCCCCTCGGAAGACGGCCCAAGGGGGCTACACCTTC. This encodes CSAPRKTAQGGYTF.

This clonotype has a count of ten or more. The V call is TRBV27, the J call TRBJ2-6, with D tentatively TRBD1 (6 bases). The CDR3 has 15 residues. The V gene lost 6 bases and the J gene lost 0 bases, with 9 bases spanning the gap. Germline V gene sequence: CDR1 MNHEY, CDR2 SMNVEV (reference sequence). Written as DNA, the CDR3 is TGTGCCAGCAGGGACAGCCTCTCTGGGGCCAACGTCCTGACTTTC. Residues: CASRDSLSGANVLTF.

This clonotype has at least ten counts. The chain carries TRBV10-3 and TRBJ2-5; 9 bases align to TRBD1. Germline lookup yields CDR1 ENHRY and CDR2 SYGVKD. J was trimmed by 5 bases and V by 0 bases; bases with no gene match: 7. The CDR3 runs 16 residues. The CDR3 sequence is CAISESSGTGSETQYF. In DNA, the CDR3 is TGTGCCATCAGTGAGTCGAGCGGGACAGGGAGTGAGACCCAGTACTTC.

This clonotype occurred many times. The gene calls are TRBV19 and TRBJ1-1; D perhaps matches TRBD1 (5 bases). V dropped 5 bases and J dropped 10 bases, with 20 bases sitting between them. The CDR3 covers 14 residues. Looked up from germline, CDR1 is LNHDA and CDR2 is SQIVND (reference sequence). The CDR3 here is CASSPRDATSRAFF. For the CDR3, the DNA is TGTGCCAGTAGTCCACGGGACGCTACGAGTCGAGCTTTCTTT.

The table lists this clonotype with many counts. The chain couples TRBV29-1 to TRBJ1-5; D remains unclear. Germline V lookup: CDR1 SQVTM, CDR2 ANQGSEA. The CDR3 contains 13 residues. Trimming shortened V by 4 bases and J by 2 bases, and 9 bases separated the two germline ends. The CDR3 loop reads CSVVGSGNQPQHF. The CDR3 region has the DNA TGCAGCGTTGTGGGGTCGGGCAATCAGCCCCAGCATTTT.

In DNA form, the CDR3 reads TGTGCCAGTAGTGTCCGAAAAGGGGGCTATGGCTACACCTTC. This gives the protein CASSVRKGGYGYTF. The gene calls are TRBV19 and TRBJ1-2, with a weak D call TRBD1 (6 bases). Per the germline V gene, CDR1 is LNHDA and CDR2 is SQIVND (reference sequence). This CDR3 is built from 14 residues. Trimming removed 5 bases at V and 4 bases at J, with 14 bases between. The full variable domain, completed using reference TRBV19 and TRBJ1-2, is DGGITQSPKYLFRKEGQNVTLSCEQNLNHDAMYWYRQDPGQGLRLIYYSQIVNDFQKGDIAEGYSVSREKKESFPLTVTSAQKNPTAFYLCASSVRKGGYGYTFGSGTRLTVV.

This clonotype was recorded a few times. The chain uses TRBV28 and TRBJ1-1; 8 bases are a match to TRBD1. Germline CDR1 MDHEN, CDR2 SYDVKM. CDR3 length: 16 amino acids. V lost 3 bases to trimming and J lost 0 bases; unmatched junction nucleotides: 6. In nucleotides, the CDR3 is TGTGCCAGCAGTTTTTCGGGACAGGCCATGAACACTGAAGCTTTCTTT. It yields the protein CASSFSGQAMNTEAFF.

This clonotype was picked up many times. J is TRBJ1-1 and V is TRBV5-5; D remains unclear. The CDR3 is 15 amino acids. V lost 0 bases to trimming and J lost 4 bases, with 13 bases between them. The V gene's germline CDR1 is SGHKS and CDR2 YYEKEE (reference sequence). For the CDR3, the DNA is TGTGCCAGCAGCTTGGTAGCGGGGAGAGGCACTGAAGCTTTCTTT. This codes for CASSLVAGRGTEAFF.

Ten or more counts support this clonotype. The chain joins TRBV7-9 to TRBJ1-1; tentative D call: TRBD1 (5 bases). V gave up 5 bases and J gave up 11 bases, with 15 bases separating them. The CDR3 is made up of 12 amino acids. Germline assignment: CDR1 SEHNR and CDR2 FQNEAQ (reference sequence). The CDR3 DNA follows: TGTGCCAGCAGCCATACGGGGGGTACGGCTTTCTTT. It translates to CASSHTGGTAFF. The complete variable domain, with remaining parts taken from reference TRBV7-9 and TRBJ1-1, reads DTGVSQNPRHKITKRGQNVTFRCDPISEHNRLYWYRQTLGQGPEFLTYFQNEAQLEKSRLLSDRFSAERPKGSFSTLEIQRTEQGDSAMYLCASSHTGGTAFFGQGTRLTVV.

This clonotype was seen many times. This chain uses TRBV6-5 with TRBJ1-1, with D perhaps matching TRBD1 (6 bases). V was shortened by 2 bases and J by 1 base, with 11 bases between the two germline ends. Looked up from germline, CDR1 is MNHEY and CDR2 is SVGAGI. CDR3 length equals 15 residues. Here the CDR3 DNA reads TGTGCCAGCAGTTACCTGGGACACCAGAACACTGAAGCTTTCTTT. Its protein product is CASSYLGHQNTEAFF.

This chain uses TRBV7-2 with TRBJ2-5, with 11 bases matching TRBD2. V was pared by 0 bases and J by 5 bases, with 8 bases of the junction left unmatched. The CDR3 has 17 amino acids. The germline CDR1 and CDR2 sequences are SGHTA and FQGNSA. The CDR3 region is CASSLALAGGVGETQYF. CDR3 sequence (DNA): TGTGCCAGCAGCTTAGCCCTAGCGGGAGGAGTCGGGGAGACCCAGTACTTC.

The rearrangement uses TRBV20-1 and TRBJ2-7; a weak D match, TRBD2 (6 bases). Germline V gene lookup returns CDR1 DFQATT and CDR2 SNEGSKA (reference sequence). Trimming removed 0 bases from V and 6 bases from J, with 9 bases in between. The CDR3 sequence is 12 residues long. The CDR3 DNA follows: TGCAGTGCTAGAGATCCGGGGGTCGAGCAGTACTTC. Translation: CSARDPGVEQYF.

This clonotype has only one observation. The V call is TRBV6-5, the J call TRBJ1-2; D gene unclear. CDR1 and CDR2 from the germline V gene are MNHEY and SVGAGI. This CDR3 spans 16 amino acids. Trimming cost V 5 bases and J 6 bases, with 22 bases left between them. The CDR3 nucleotides are TGTGCCAGCAGTACTACCCGCCGGCAGTCTGTGCATGGCTACACCTTC. Residues: CASSTTRRQSVHGYTF.

This clonotype has at least ten counts. The CDR3 sequence: CASSVQGAGYGYTF. CDR3 sequence (DNA): TGCGCCAGCAGCGTCCAGGGGGCCGGCTATGGCTACACCTTC. This rearrangement joins TRBV5-1 to TRBJ1-2; 8 positions agree with TRBD1. After removal of 4 bases from V and 4 bases from J, the junction contained 6 bases not matched to a gene. Germline-derived CDR1 and CDR2 are SGHRS and YFSETQ. The CDR3 runs to 14 residues.

This clonotype was counted at least ten times. This rearrangement joins TRBV19 to TRBJ2-2, with 8 positions matching TRBD2. With V trimmed by 4 bases and J by 10 bases, 14 bases remained unmatched. The germline V gene encodes CDR1 LNHDA and CDR2 SQIVND (reference sequence). The CDR3 is 16 amino acids. CDR3 sequence: CASSSLTGGPVPELFF. The CDR3 DNA follows: TGTGCCAGTAGTAGTTTGACGGGAGGGCCTGTCCCGGAGCTGTTTTTT.

This clonotype was counted ten times or more. The chain combines TRBV28 with TRBJ1-1, with 9 nucleotides matching TRBD1. This CDR3 comprises 18 residues. V dropped 1 base and J dropped 11; count of bases not matched to a gene: 20. Germline V CDR1 and CDR2: MDHEN, SYDVKM. The CDR3 loop reads CASSLFKGGTGGGITAFF. In DNA, the CDR3 is TGTGCCAGCAGTTTATTCAAAGGAGGAACAGGGGGCGGCATAACGGCTTTCTTT.

This clonotype was recorded at least ten times. The chain links TRBV2 to TRBJ2-7, with D perhaps assigned TRBD1 or TRBD2 (6 bases each). Trimming removed 11 bases at V and 5 bases at J, with 22 bases between. The CDR3 extends over 14 amino acids. Germline lookup yields CDR1 SNHLY and CDR2 FYNNEI. The CDR3, as DNA: TGTGCCGGTAACAGGGCCGGGGGTGGAGACGAGCAGTACTTC. Its translation is CAGNRAGGGDEQYF. Looking up the rest from reference TRBV2 and TRBJ2-7 gives the full variable domain: EPEVTQTPSHQVTQMGQEVILRCVPISNHLYFYWYRQILGQKVEFLVSFYNNEISEKSEIFDDQFSVERPDGSNFTLKIRSTKLEDSAMYFCAGNRAGGGDEQYFGPGTRLTVT.

The V gene is TRBV25-1, the J gene TRBJ1-1; 7 positions agree with TRBD1. The CDR3 extends over 14 amino acids. J lost 3 bases, V lost 6 bases, and 7 bases had no gene match. The germline V gene has CDR1 MGHDK and CDR2 SYGVNS. The CDR3 here is CASSSDRMDTEAFF. The CDR3 DNA reads TGTGCCAGCAGCTCGGACAGGATGGACACTGAAGCTTTCTTT. Complete variable domain (other parts from reference TRBV25-1 and TRBJ1-1): EADIYQTPRYLVIGTGKKITLECSQTMGHDKMYWYQQDPGMELHLIHYSYGVNSTEKGDLSSESTVSRIRTEHFPLTLESARPSHTSQYLCASSSDRMDTEAFFGQGTRLTVV.

The sample holds many counts of this clonotype. The V gene is TRBV7-2, the J gene TRBJ2-7, with TRBD2 identical over 9 bases. There are 15 residues in the CDR3. V gave up 4 bases and J gave up 2 bases; unmatched junction bases: 6. Germline CDR1 is SGHTA and CDR2 is FQGNSA. The chain's CDR3 is CASSSRGGGPYEQYF. DNA of the CDR3: TGTGCCAGCAGCTCGCGGGGGGGAGGTCCCTACGAGCAGTACTTC.

The genes are TRBV12-3 or TRBV12-4 and TRBJ2-5; a possible D gene is TRBD2 (6 bases). The CDR3 consists of 15 residues. V lost 3 bases and J 2 bases, leaving 13 bases between the germline ends. CDR3 DNA sequence: TGTGCCAGCAGTTTGATGGGGGGATCACAAGAGACCCAGTACTTC. It translates to CASSLMGGSQETQYF.

This clonotype showed up many times. V is TRBV11-2 and J is TRBJ2-5; D possibly uses TRBD1 or TRBD2 (5 bases each). Deletions cut 4 bases from V and 2 bases from J, with 23 bases between. Germline CDR1 reads SGHAT; CDR2 reads FQNNGV. The CDR3 loop spans 18 amino acids. The chain's CDR3 is CASSSDTGSGTPQETQYF. CDR3 bases: TGTGCCAGCAGCTCCGACACCGGCTCCGGGACCCCACAAGAGACCCAGTACTTC.

This clonotype was recorded many times. This chain joins TRBV2 and TRBJ2-5, with no clear D. The CDR3 sequence is 13 residues long. Germline V gene sequence: CDR1 SNHLY, CDR2 FYNNEI. V was clipped by 3 bases and J by 3 bases, with 8 bases between them. CDR3: CASSDDLKETQYF. CDR3 DNA sequence: TGTGCCAGCAGTGACGACCTGAAAGAGACCCAGTACTTC.